There are a few counts of the clone carrying this T cell receptor beta chain. Its specificity is unknown. These data are taken from a study of cytotoxic CD8 clonotypes in ibrutinib-treated CLL. J was trimmed by 4 bases and V by 1 base; bases with no gene match: 11. The CDR3 consists of 17 residues. Germline V gene sequence: CDR1 LGHNA, CDR2 YSLEER. General study findings and limits: Clonality was elevated at ibrutinib response and had returned toward baseline at progression.

The table came from immunoSEQ multiplex PCR; TCRdb's copy has only in-frame clones and leaves some out. The repertoire includes over 120,000 clones, 75% to 85% of them detected once, and around 13% sits in the top ten. Sequenced material: PBMCs, taken after 12 months of ibrutinib treatment. The chain employs TRBV4-3 and TRBJ2-3, with TRBD2 matching 7 bases. This clonotype was sampled from a human donor with chronic lymphocytic leukemia. CDR3 in DNA: TGCGCCAGCAGCCAAGGGCTTAGCGGGCGCGGGGCAGATACGCAGTATTTT. This codes for CASSQGLSGRGADTQYF.